This T cell receptor (beta chain) was recovered during a study of beta chain features in type 1 diabetes. About the study: Sorted cells from all samples, numbering some 99,000,000, were examined.

Study observations and caveats: Among type 1 diabetes patients, VDJ junctions had fewer insertions and more deletions.

The investigators reverse transcribed all of the isolated RNA, so they sequenced expressed TCRB transcripts. Produced via immunoSEQ multiplex PCR; TCRdb's table is partial and in-frame only. The sample records hundreds of thousands of clones, around a sixth being singletons. Germline values: CDR1 SGHTA, CDR2 FQGNSA. Trimming at V came to 1 base and at J to 5 bases, leaving 9 bases not matched to a gene. The CDR3 is made up of 16 amino acids. For this clone: Its antigen is currently unknown.

The chain links TRBV7-2 to TRBJ2-5, with 8 bases matching TRBD1. Material: naive CD4+ T cells from blood. This receptor was identified in a woman aged 18-35 years in good health. For the CDR3, the DNA is TGTGCCAGCAGCTTAGTGGCAGGGGGCATCTCGGAGACCCAGTACTTC. Encoded protein: CASSLVAGGISETQYF. The variable domain in full, completed from reference TRBV7-2 and TRBJ2-5, reads GAGVSQSPSNKVTEKGKDVELRCDPISGHTALYWYRQSLGQGLEFLIYFQGNSAPDKSGLPSDRFSAERTGGSVSTLTIQRTQQEDSAVYLCASSLVAGGISETQYFGPGTRLLVL.